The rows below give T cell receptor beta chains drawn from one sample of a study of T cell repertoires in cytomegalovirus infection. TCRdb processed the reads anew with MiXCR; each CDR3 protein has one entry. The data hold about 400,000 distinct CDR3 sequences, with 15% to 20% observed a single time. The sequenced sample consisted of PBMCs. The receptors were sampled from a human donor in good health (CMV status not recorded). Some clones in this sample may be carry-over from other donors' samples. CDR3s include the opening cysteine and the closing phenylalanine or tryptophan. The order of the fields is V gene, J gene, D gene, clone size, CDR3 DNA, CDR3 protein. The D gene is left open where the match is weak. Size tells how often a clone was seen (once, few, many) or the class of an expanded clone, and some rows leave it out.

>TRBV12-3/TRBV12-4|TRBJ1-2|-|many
TGTGCCAGCAGTCCCCCGTTCCGAGCTAACTATGGCTACACCTTC
CASSPPFRANYGYTF
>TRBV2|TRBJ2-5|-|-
TGTGCCAGCAGCCCCGGTACAGATGACCAAGAGACCCAGTACTTC
CASSPGTDDQETQYF
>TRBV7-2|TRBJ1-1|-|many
TGTGCCAGCAGCTCCCGACAGGTGATTGCTCCTGAAGCTTTCTTT
CASSSRQVIAPEAFF
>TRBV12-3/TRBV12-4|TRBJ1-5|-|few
TGTGCCAGCAGTTTAGGCAGGAGAAATCAGCCCCAGCATTTT
CASSLGRRNQPQHF
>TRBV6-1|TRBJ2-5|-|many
TGTGCCAGCAGTCAGGACAGCGAAGAGACCCAGTACTTC
CASSQDSEETQYF
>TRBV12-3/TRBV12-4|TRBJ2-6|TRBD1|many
TGTGCCAGCAGTTTAGCGACATTGCGGACAGGGAGGTCTGGGGCCAACGTCCTGACTTTC
CASSLATLRTGRSGANVLTF
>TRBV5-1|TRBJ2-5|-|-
TGCGCCAGCAGCTTGGATCCGGGGGCGAGGCAAGAGACCCAGTACTTC
CASSLDPGARQETQYF
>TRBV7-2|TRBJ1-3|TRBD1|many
TGTGCCAGCAGCTTAAAGAGACAGGGGAATCTGCACACCATATATTTT
CASSLKRQGNLHTIYF
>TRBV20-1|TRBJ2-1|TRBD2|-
TGCAGTGCTAGTAGGACTAGCGGGGCCGAGGGTGAGCAGTTCTTC
CSASRTSGAEGEQFF
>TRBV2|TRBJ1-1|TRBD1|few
TGTGCCAGCAAGGGGGACAGGGGCTCGACTGAAGCTTTCTTT
CASKGDRGSTEAFF
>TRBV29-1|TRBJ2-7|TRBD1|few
TGCAGCGTTGGGGCAGGGGGCGCAGTGGCCGAGCAGTACTTC
CSVGAGGAVAEQYF
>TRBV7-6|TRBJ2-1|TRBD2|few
TGTGCCAGCGCTCCTAGGGGCGGGGGGGCGAATGAGCAGTTCTTC
CASAPRGGGANEQFF
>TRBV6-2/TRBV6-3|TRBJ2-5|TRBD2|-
TGTGCCAGCAGACGGGGGGTTCAAGAGACCCAGTACTTC
CASRRGVQETQYF
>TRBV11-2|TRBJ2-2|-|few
TGTGCCAGCAGCTTAAACCCTCAAGTTAACACCGGGGAGCTGTTTTTT
CASSLNPQVNTGELFF
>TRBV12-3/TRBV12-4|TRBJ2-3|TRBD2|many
TGTGCCAGCAGTTTAAGCGGGGGAGGAGATACGCAGTATTTT
CASSLSGGGDTQYF
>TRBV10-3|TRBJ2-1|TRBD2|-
TGTGCCATCAGTGATATTTCCGGGCTAGCGGTTAATGAGCAGTTCTTC
CAISDISGLAVNEQFF
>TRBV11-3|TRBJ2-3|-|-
TGTGCCAGCAGCTTCGGGCTGGGGAGTGCAGATACGCAGTATTTT
CASSFGLGSADTQYF
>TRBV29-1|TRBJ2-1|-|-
TGCAGCGTTGCCGACCCCAGGAGGGATGAGCAGTTCTTC
CSVADPRRDEQFF
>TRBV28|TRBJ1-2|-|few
TGTGCCAGCAATCAGGGTGACTATGGCTACACCTTC
CASNQGDYGYTF
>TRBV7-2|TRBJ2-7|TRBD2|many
TGTGCCAGCAGCCGGGGGGAAGGGGTCTACGAGCAGTACTTC
CASSRGEGVYEQYF
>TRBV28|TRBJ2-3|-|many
TGTGCCAGCAGCCGGACTTTCACAGATACGCAGTATTTT
CASSRTFTDTQYF
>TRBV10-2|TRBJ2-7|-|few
TGCGCCAGCAGCCCCGGGACACCGAGCTCCTACGAGCAGTACTTC
CASSPGTPSSYEQYF
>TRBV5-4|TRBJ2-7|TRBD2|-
TGTGCCAGCAGCTTGGGGGGACTAAACTACGAGCAGTACTTC
CASSLGGLNYEQYF
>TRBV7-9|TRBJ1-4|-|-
TGTGCCACCGAGAAGGCGCGAGAAAAACTGTTTTTT
CATEKAREKLFF
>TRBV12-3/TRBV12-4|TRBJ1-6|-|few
TGTGCCAGCAGTTTTGGTCCGGCCCTCCACTTT
CASSFGPALHF
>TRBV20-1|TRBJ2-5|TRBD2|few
TGCAGTGCTCATAAGACTAGCGGGGCAATCCAAGAGACCCAGTACTTC
CSAHKTSGAIQETQYF
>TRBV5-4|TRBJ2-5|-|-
TGTGCCAGCAGCTTGGCACAGGGTAGAGAGACCCAGTACTTC
CASSLAQGRETQYF
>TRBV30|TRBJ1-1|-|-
TGTGCCTGGAGCCGGGGGGGGATGAACACTGAAGCTTTCTTT
CAWSRGGMNTEAFF
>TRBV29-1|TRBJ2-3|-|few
TGCAGCGTAGGGGTCGGAAGCGCTAGCACAGATACGCAGTATTTT
CSVGVGSASTDTQYF
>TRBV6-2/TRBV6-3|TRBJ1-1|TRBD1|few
TGTGCCAGCATCCAACTCCGGACAGGGGGGCCCCTGAACACTGAAGCTTTCTTT
CASIQLRTGGPLNTEAFF
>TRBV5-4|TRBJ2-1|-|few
TGTGCCAGCAGCTTGGCAAGGGGGGGTTCCTACAATGAGCAGTTCTTC
CASSLARGGSYNEQFF
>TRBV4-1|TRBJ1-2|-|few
TGCGCCAGCAGCCAAGGAGCGGAGGGAGCCAACTATGGCTACACCTTC
CASSQGAEGANYGYTF
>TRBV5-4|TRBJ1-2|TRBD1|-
TGTGCCAGCAGCGCGACAGGGCGGGGTGGAGGCTACACCTTC
CASSATGRGGGYTF
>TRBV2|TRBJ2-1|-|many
TGTGCCAGCAGTGAAGTCCAACTAGTGACGGCCTACCTCAATGAGCAGTTCTTC
CASSEVQLVTAYLNEQFF
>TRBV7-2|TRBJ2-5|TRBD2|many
TGTGCCAGCAGCTTAGATAGCGGGGGAAAGACCCAGTACTTC
CASSLDSGGKTQYF
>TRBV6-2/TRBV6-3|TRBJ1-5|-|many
TGTGCCAGCAGTTTATGGGTACGTGGGGGCAATCAGCCCCAGCATTTT
CASSLWVRGGNQPQHF
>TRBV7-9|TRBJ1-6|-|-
TGTGCCAGCAGCTTTGACCAGCTCTCACCCCTCCACTTT
CASSFDQLSPLHF
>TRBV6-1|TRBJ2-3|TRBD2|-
TGTGCCAGCAGTCTTCGCGGGGGGGTGGCAGATACGCAGTATTTT
CASSLRGGVADTQYF
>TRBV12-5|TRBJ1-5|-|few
TGTGCTAGTGGTTCTATCCCGGGACTCTTCCATTTT
CASGSIPGLFHF
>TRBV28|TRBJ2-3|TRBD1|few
TGTGCCAGCAGGTCGACAGGGGTGGATACGCAGTATTTT
CASRSTGVDTQYF
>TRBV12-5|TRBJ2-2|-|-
TGTGCTAGTGGTTTGGGGACAGCGAACACCGGGGAGCTGTTTTTT
CASGLGTANTGELFF
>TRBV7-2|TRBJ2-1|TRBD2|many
TGTGCCAGCAGCTTAGCCGGACTAGCGGGAGGAAGAAGGGAGCAGTTCTTC
CASSLAGLAGGRREQFF
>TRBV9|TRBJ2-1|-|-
TGTGCCAGCAGCGTAAGTGCCCCTCAGTACAATGAGCAGTTCTTC
CASSVSAPQYNEQFF
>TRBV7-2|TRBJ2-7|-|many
TGTGCCAGCAGCTTAGCCGAACGGGGTAGTAGCGAGCAGTACTTC
CASSLAERGSSEQYF
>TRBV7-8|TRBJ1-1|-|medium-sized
TGTGCCAGCAGCTTACAACCCCCCAGGGGAGGAACTGAAGCTTTCTTT
CASSLQPPRGGTEAFF
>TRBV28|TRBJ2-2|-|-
TGTGCCAGCAGTTTATGGCTGGGAACCGGGGAGCTGTTTTTT
CASSLWLGTGELFF
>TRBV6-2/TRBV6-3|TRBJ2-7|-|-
TGTGCCAGCAGGAAGGACCCGCAATTAGGCGAGCAGTACTTC
CASRKDPQLGEQYF
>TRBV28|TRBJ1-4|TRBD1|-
TGTGCCAGCACTCTGGGTGGAACAGGGGATGAAAAACTGTTTTTT
CASTLGGTGDEKLFF
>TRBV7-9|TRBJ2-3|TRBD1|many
TGTGCCAGCAGCCCTAGTCGACAGGGGCCCACAGATACGCAGTATTTT
CASSPSRQGPTDTQYF
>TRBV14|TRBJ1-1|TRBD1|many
TGTGCCAGCAGCCAAGCGGGACAGTCATACACTGAAGCTTTCTTT
CASSQAGQSYTEAFF
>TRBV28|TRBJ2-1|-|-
TGTGCCAGCAGATCCGACAGCTACAATGAGCAGTTCTTC
CASRSDSYNEQFF
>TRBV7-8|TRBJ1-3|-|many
TGTGCCAGCAGCCCCAGGGTACAGCCTGGAAACACCATATATTTT
CASSPRVQPGNTIYF